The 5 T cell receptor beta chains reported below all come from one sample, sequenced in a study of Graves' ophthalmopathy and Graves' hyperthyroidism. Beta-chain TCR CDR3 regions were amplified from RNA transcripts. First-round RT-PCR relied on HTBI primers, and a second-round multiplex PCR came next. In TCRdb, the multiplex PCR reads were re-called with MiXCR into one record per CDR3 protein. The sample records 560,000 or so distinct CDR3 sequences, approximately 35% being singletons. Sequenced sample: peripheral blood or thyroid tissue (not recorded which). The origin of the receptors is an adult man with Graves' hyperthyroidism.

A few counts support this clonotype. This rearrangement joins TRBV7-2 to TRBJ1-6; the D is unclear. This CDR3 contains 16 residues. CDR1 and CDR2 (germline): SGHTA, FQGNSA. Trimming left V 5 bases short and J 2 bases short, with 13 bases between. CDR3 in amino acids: CASSQAPQAYNSPLHF. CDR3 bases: TGTGCCAGCAGCCAGGCCCCCCAGGCCTATAATTCACCCCTCCACTTT.

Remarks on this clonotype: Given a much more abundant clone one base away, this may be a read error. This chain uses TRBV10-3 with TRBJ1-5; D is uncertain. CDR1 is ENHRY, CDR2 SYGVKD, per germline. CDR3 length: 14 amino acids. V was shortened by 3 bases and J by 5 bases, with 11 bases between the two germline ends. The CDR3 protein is CAISEAGGDQPQHF. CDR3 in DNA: TGTGCCATCAGTGAAGCGGGCGGAGATCAGCCCCAGCATTTT.

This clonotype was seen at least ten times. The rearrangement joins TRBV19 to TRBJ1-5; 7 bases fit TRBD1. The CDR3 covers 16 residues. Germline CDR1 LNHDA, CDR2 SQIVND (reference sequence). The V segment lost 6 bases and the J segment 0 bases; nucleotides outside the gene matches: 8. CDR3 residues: CASRSRRGLSNQPQHF. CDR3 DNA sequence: TGTGCCAGTAGGTCACGGAGGGGGCTTAGCAATCAGCCCCAGCATTTT.

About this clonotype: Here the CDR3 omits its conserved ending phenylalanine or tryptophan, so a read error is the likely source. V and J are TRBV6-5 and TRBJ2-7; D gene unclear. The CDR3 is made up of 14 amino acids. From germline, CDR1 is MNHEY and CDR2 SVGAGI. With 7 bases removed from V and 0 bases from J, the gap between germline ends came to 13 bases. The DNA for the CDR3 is TGTGCCAGCACCGAAGGGAAAACCTCCTACGAGCAGTACTCC. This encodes CASTEGKTSYEQYS.

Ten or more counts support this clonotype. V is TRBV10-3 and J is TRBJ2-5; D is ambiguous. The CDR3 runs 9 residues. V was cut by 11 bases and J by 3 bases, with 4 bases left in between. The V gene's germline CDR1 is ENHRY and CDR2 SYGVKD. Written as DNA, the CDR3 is TGTGCCTTCGAAGAGACCCAGTACTTC. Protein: CAFEETQYF.